This T cell receptor (beta chain) was documented in a study of blood T cells in healthy people across ages. Each donor's blood draw was around 10 milliliters of peripheral blood. Then a second PCR, running about 6 to 12 cycles, was carried out with a sample-barcoded 5' primer and a J-beta primer mix. In TCRdb, the 5' RACE reads were re-called with MiXCR into one record per CDR3 protein. The sample includes hundreds of thousands of distinct CDR3 sequences, about 46% of them seen just once. The CDR3 is made up of 15 amino acids. V dropped 8 bases and J dropped 0; count of bases not matched to a gene: 8. The V gene's germline CDR1 is SQVTM and CDR2 ANQGSEA.

The TCR sequence derives from a man older than 75 in good health. The gene calls are TRBV29-1 and TRBJ2-5; 11 bases agree with TRBD1. Source material: blood. The CDR3 region has the DNA TGCAGCCTTGGCGGGGACAGGGGGTACCAAGAGACCCAGTACTTC. Translated, it gives CSLGGDRGYQETQYF.